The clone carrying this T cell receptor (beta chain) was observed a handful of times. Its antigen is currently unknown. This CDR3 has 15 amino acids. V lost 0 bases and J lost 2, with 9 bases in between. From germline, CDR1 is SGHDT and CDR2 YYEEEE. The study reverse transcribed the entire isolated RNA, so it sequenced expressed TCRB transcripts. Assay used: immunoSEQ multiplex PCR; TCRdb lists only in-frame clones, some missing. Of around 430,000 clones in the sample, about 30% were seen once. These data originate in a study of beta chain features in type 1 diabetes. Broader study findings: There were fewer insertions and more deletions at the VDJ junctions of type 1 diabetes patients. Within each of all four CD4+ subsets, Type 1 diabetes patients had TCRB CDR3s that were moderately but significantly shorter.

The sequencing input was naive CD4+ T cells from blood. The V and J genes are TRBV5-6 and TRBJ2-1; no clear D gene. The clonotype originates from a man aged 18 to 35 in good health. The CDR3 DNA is TGTGCCAGCAGCTTGGAGGGCGGAGCCTACAATGAGCAGTTCTTC. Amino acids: CASSLEGGAYNEQFF.